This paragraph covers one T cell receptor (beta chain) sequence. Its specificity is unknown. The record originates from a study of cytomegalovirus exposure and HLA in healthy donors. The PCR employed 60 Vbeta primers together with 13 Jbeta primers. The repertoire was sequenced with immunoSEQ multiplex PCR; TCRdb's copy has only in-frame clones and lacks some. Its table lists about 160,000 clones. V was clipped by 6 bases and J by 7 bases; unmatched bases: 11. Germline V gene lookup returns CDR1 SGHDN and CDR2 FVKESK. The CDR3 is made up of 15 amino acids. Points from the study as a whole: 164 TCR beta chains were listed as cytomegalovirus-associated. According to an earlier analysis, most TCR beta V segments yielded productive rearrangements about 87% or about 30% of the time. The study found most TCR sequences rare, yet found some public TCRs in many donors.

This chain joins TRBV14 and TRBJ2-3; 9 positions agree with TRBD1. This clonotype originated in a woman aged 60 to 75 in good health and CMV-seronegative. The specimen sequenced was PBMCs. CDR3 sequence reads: CASSLTGGWSNTQYF. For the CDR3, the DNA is TGTGCCAGCAGTCTTACAGGGGGCTGGTCGAATACGCAGTATTTT. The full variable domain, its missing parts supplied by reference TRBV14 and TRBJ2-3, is EAGVTQFPSHSVIEKGQTVTLRCDPISGHDNLYWYRRVMGKEIKFLLHFVKESKQDESGMPNNRFLAERTGGTYSTLKVQPAELEDSGVYFCASSLTGGWSNTQYFGPGTRLTVL.